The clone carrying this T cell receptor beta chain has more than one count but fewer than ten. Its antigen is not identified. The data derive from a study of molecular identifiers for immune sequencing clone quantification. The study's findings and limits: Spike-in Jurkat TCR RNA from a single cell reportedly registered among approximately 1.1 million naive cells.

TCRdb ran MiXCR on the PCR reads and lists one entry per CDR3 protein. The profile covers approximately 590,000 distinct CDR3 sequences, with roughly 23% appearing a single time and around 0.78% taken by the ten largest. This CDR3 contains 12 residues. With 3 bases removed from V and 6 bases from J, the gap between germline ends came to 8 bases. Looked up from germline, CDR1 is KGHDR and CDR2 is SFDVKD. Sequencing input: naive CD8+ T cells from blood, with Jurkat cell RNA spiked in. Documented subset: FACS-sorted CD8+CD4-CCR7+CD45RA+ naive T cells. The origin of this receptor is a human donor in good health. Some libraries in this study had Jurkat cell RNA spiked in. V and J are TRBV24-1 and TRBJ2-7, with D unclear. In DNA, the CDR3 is TGTGCCACCAGTGATCCCGCCGGCGAGCAGTACTTC. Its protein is CATSDPAGEQYF.